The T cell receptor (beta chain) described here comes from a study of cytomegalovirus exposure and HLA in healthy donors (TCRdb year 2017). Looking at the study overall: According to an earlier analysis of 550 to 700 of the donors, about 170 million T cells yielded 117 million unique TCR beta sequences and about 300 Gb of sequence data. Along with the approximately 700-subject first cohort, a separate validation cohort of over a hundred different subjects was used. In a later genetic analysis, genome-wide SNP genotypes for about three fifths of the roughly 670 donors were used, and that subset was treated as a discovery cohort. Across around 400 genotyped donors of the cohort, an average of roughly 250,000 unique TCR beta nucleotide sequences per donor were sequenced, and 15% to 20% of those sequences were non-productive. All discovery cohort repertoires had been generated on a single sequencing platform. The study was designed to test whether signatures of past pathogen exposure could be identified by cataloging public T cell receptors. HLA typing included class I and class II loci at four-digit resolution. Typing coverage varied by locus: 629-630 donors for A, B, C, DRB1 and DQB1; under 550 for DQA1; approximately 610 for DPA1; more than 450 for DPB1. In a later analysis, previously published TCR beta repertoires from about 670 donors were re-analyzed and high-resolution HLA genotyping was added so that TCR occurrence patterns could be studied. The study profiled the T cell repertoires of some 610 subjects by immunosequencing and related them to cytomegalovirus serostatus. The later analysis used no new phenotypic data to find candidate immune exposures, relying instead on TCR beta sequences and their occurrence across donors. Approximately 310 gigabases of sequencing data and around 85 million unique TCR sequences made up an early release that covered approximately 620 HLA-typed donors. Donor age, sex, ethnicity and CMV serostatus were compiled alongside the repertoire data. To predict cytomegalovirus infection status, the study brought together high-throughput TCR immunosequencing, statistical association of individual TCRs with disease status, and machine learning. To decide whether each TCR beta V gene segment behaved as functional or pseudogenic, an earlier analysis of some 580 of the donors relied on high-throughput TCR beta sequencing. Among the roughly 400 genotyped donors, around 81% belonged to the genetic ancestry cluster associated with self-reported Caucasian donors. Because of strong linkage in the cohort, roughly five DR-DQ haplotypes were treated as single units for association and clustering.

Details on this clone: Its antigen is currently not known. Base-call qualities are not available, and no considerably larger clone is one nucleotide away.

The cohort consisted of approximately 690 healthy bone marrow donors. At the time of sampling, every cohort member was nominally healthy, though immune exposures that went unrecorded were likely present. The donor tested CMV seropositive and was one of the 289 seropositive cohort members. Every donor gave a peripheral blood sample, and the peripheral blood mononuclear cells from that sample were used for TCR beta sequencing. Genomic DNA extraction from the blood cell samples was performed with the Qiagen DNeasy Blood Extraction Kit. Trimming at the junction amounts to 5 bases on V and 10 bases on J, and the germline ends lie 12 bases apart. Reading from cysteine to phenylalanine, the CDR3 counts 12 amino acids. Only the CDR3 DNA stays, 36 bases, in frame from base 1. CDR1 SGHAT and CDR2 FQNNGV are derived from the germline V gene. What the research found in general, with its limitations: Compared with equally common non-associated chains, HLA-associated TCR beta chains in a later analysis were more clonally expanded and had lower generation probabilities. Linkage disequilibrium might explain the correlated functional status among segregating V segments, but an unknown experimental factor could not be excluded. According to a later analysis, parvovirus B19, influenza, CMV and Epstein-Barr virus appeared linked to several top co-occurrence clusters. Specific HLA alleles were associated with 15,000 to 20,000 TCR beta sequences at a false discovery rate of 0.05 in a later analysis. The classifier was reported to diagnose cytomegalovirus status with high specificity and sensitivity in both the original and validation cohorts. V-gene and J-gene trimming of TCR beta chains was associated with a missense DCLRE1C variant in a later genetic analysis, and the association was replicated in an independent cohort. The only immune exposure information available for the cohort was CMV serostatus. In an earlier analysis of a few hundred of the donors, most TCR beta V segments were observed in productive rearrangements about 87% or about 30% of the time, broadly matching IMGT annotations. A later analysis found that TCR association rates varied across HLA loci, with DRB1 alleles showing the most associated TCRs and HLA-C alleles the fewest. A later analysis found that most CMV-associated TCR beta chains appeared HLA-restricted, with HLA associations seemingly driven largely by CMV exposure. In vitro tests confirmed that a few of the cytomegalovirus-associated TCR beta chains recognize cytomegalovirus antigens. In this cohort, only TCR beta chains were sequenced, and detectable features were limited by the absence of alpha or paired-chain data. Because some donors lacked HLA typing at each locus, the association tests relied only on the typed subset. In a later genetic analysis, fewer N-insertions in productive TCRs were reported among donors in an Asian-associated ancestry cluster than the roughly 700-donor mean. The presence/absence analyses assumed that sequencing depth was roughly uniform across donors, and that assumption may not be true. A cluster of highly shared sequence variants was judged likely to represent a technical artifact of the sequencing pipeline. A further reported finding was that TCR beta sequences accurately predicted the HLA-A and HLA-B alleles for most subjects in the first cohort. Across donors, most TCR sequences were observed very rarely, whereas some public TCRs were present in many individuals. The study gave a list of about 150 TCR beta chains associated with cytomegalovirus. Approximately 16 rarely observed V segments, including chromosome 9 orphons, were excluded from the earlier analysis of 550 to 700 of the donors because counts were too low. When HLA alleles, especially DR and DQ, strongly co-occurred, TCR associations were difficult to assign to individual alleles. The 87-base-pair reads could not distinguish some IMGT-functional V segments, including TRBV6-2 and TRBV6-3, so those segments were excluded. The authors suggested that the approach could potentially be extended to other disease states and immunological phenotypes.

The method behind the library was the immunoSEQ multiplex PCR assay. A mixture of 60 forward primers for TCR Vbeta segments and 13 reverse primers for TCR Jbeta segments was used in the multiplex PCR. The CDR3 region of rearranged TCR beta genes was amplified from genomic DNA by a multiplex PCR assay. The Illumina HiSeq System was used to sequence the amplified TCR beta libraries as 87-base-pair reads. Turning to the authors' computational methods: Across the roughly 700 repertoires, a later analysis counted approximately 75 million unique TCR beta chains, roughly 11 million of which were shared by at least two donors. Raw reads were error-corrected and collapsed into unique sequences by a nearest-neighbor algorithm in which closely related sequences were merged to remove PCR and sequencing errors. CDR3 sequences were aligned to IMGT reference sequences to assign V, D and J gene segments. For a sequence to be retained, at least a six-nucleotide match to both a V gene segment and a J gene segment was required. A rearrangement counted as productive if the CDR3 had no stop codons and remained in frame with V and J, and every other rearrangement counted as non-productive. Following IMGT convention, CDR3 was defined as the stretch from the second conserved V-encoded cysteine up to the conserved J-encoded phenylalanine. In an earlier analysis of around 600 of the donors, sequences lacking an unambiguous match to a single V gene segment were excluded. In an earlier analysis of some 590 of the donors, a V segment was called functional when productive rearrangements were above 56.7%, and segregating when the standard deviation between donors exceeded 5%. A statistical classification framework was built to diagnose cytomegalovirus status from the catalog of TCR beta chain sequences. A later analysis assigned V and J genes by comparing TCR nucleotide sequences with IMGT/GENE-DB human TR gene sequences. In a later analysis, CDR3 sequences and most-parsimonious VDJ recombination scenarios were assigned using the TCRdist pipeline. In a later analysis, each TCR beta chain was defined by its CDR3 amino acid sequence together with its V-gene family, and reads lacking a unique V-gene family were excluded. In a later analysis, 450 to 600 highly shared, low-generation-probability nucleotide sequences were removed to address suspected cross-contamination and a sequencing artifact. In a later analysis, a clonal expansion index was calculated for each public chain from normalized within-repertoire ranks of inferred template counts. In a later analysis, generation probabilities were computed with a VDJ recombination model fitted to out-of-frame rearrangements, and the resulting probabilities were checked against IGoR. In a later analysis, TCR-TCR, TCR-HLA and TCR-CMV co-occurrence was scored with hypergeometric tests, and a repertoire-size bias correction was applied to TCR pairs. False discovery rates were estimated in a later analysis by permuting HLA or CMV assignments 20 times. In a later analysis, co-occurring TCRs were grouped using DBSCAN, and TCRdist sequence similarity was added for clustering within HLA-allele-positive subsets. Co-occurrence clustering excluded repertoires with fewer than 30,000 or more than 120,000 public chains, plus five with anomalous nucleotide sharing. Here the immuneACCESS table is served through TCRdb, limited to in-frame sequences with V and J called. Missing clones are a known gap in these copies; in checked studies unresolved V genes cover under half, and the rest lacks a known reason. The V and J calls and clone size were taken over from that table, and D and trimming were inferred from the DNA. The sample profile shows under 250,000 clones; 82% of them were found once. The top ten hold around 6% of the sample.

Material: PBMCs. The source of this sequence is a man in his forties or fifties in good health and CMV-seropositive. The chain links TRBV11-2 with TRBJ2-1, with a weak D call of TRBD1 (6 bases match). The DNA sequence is TGTGCCAGCAGCGACTGGACAGTGGAGCAGTTCTTC. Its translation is CASSDWTVEQFF. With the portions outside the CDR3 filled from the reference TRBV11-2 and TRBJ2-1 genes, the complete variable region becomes EAGVAQSPRYKIIEKRQSVAFWCNPISGHATLYWYQQILGQGPKLLIQFQNNGVVDDSQLPKDRFSAERLKGVDSTLKIQPAKLEDSAVYLCASSDWTVEQFFGPGTRLTVL.